Detailed here is one T cell receptor beta chain. The sample, roughly 9.1 milliliters of peripheral blood, was drawn from each donor. The data are from a study of blood T cells in healthy people across ages. Overall study context: About one barcoded beta molecule was captured per two T cells (by template switching).

V was pared by 3 bases and J by 4 bases, with 9 bases between. The germline CDR1 and CDR2 sequences are SEHNR and FQNEAQ (reference sequence). The CDR3 runs to 13 residues. A second PCR of roughly 7 to 11 cycles used a sample-barcoded 5' primer and a J-beta primer mix. TCRdb redid the calling of the 5' RACE reads with MiXCR, one entry per CDR3 protein. The sample records about 970,000 distinct CDR3 sequences, 45% to 60% being singletons. Material: blood. The chain recombines TRBV7-9 with TRBJ1-1; D may be TRBD1 (5 bases). The sequence came from a woman in her sixties in good health. This CDR3 is CASSFGGVTEAFF. The CDR3 region has the DNA TGTGCCAGCAGCTTCGGGGGAGTCACTGAAGCTTTCTTT.